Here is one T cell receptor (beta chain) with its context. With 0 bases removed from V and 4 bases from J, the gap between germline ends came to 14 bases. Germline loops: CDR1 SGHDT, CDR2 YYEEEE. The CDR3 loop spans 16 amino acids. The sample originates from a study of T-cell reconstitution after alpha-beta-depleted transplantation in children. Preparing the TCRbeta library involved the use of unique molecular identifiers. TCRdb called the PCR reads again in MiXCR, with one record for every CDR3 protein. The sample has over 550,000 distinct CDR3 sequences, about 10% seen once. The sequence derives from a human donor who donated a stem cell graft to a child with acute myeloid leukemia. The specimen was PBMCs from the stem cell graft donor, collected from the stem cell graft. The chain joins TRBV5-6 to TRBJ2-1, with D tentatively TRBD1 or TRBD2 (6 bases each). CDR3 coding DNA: TGTGCCAGCAGCTTGGAAAGGGGGGCGGCGTACAATGAGCAGTTCTTC. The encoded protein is CASSLERGAAYNEQFF.